Listed here is a single TCR beta chain. The repertoire was sequenced with immunoSEQ multiplex PCR; TCRdb's copy has only in-frame clones and lacks some. There are 180,000 or so clones in the sample; approximately 82% occur only once, and 6.9% lies in the top ten. The data are from a study of blood T cell repertoires in COVID-19. CDR3 length: 12 residues. This chain links TRBV1 with TRBJ2-7; the table's D call TRBD1 went unverified against the DNA. TRBV1 represents a pseudogene. The clonotype was recovered from a human donor with acute or convalescent COVID-19. The donor label of this sample is uncertain. The sample comprised peripheral blood. The CDR3 region is CTAQWSSYEQYF. CDR3 nucleotide sequence: TGCACCGCCCAGTGGTCTTCCTACGAGCAGTACTTC.